The text below deals with one TCR beta chain. Antigen specificity is unknown. This specimen comes from a study of cytomegalovirus exposure and HLA in healthy donors. Findings and caveats of the study: Segments of the TCR beta V type were, in most cases, productive about 90% or about 30% of the time in an earlier analysis.

Unrecorded immune exposure was likely among donors, who were nominally healthy when sampled. PCR primers comprised 60 Vbeta and 13 Jbeta primers. Here immunoSEQ multiplex PCR was the method, and the copy in TCRdb shows in-frame clones only, minus some. The sample yields 110,000 to 150,000 clones, around 10% seen once. V was pared by 8 bases and J by 7 bases, with 11 bases between. The CDR3 is 11 residues long. CDR1 and CDR2 from the germline V gene are MNHEY and SMNVEV (reference sequence). Sequenced: PBMCs. This clonotype originated in a male donor in good health and CMV-seronegative. V gene TRBV27 combines with J gene TRBJ1-1, with D perhaps TRBD1 (6 bases). CDR3 nucleotides: TGTGCCAGCGATGAGGGGGATGAAGCTTTCTTT. Translating it yields CASDEGDEAFF.